Reported below is one T cell receptor beta chain. This clonotype was counted only a few times. Its binding antigen is unknown. Base qualities were left out, and no much larger clone turns up one base away. The CDR3 runs 13 residues from the cysteine to the phenylalanine. The sequence is cut down to CDR3 DNA, 39 bases in frame from base 1. Unmatched junction bases come to 2, with V trimmed by 1 base and J by 2 bases. CDR1 and CDR2 (DFQATT, SNEGSKA) derive from the germline V gene (reference sequence). This entry comes from a study of blood T cells in healthy people across ages (dated by TCRdb to about 2015). Study-wide context: In model experiments, template switching captured roughly one uniquely barcoded TCR beta cDNA molecule for every two T cells. Using deep sequencing normalized with unique cDNA molecular identifiers, the study measured how TCR beta repertoire diversity changes with age. The donors were split into four age groups: young (average around 17 years), middle-aged (more than 35), aged (approximately 60) and long-lived (roughly 80). For two donors (one aged 18 to 29 and one aged 80 or older), the study analyzed two additional independent replicas of 1 million unique cDNA reads from the same blood draw. What the study reported, not specific to this receptor: The percentage of naive T cells measured by flow cytometry correlated strongly with observed TCR beta diversity. Since profiling was done on bulk unsorted PBMCs, naive and antigen-experienced compartments could not be conclusively compared. The long-lived group showed more naive CD4+ T cells, fewer expanded clones and increased TCR diversity than the aged group, suggesting age selection. Because donor CMV infection status was unknown, age-related changes in expanded clonotypes were potentially confounded. Observed TCR beta diversity per million T cells fell roughly linearly with age, and a significant reduction was already apparent by age roughly 40. Estimates of total diversity from one million sequenced T cells were regarded as lower bounds and underestimates.

Libraries were prepared through 5' RACE. TCRdb shows the sequencer as Illumina HiSeq 2500. A second PCR of roughly 7 to 12 cycles was performed with a sample-barcoded 5' primer and a J-beta primer mix. A template-switch 5' adaptor carrying 12 random nucleotides introduced a unique molecular identifier onto each TCR beta cDNA molecule. Each sample yielded at least 2.5 million CDR3-containing paired-end reads. First-strand cDNA was synthesized from all RNA with the Mint cDNA synthesis kit, primed by a TRBC-specific oligonucleotide. Following uracil-DNA glycosylase treatment, all cDNA underwent a first 18-cycle PCR with the universal primers M1SS and BC2_uni_R. The original pipeline was this. For normalization, 1 million high-quality reads were randomly selected from each sample, with every read carrying a distinct molecular identifier. Instead of being binned into consensus sequences, reads that shared molecular identifiers were thrown out. MiTCR, run with a Q25 quality threshold and the strictest error-elimination algorithm, handled CDR3 identification, clonotype clustering and error correction. A nonparametric unseen species model with Euler transformation was used to estimate lower-bound total TCR beta diversity. In TCRdb, the public reads were trimmed at Q25 with fastp and aligned with MiXCR, with productive beta chains retained. When rows share a CDR3 protein, they turn into one entry using the most common DNA and genes. The V and J calls and clone size are TCRdb's, not the authors'. The sample records roughly 800,000 distinct CDR3 sequences, roughly 25% of which are singletons. 9.4% of the sample comes from the top ten.

The donors were roughly 38 Caucasian individuals from Russia, aged roughly 6 to 100 years, who were systemically healthy. Each donor gave ten milliliters of peripheral blood, drawn into EDTA-treated Vacutainer tubes. Ficoll-Paque density-gradient centrifugation was used to isolate PBMCs, with at least 7 million per sample. Trizol reagent was used to extract total RNA from PBMCs, with at least 5.5 micrograms per sample. The percentages of naive CD45RAhigh/CD27high T cells were determined by flow cytometry on a PBMC aliquot from every donor. These data also formed part of another study, on T cells of mothers and their children. Reported in the second study: Nine systemically healthy Caucasian individuals, comprising three mothers and their six children, were included as donors. cDNA synthesis consumed the entire amount of extracted RNA, loaded at around 1.5 ug RNA in each 15 ul reaction. Sample barcodes and 2-4 random nucleotides were added via the M1S primer in the second PCR. Each mother yielded over 9 million TCR beta CDR3 reads and each child some 3 million reads. In both related and unrelated pairs, thymic selection shapes the output of TCR recombination in a similar way, with inherited differences having only a minor effect. Normalized repertoire overlap in related mother-child pairs was always slightly higher than in unrelated mother-child pairs, but the difference was never significant. No persistent microchimeric T cell clones were detected, at a sensitivity of around 100 clones per million clonotypes. To look for features that set related mother-child pairs apart from unrelated individuals, the researchers ran deep NGS to compare the TCR beta repertoires of mothers and children. The mean age was 40 +/- 4 years for the mothers and 11 +/- 4 years for the children. Libraries were sequenced on Illumina HiSeq 2000 with 100+100 nt paired-end reads after adapter ligation with NEBNext reagents. To avoid cross-contamination, the mother libraries and the child libraries were prepared a month apart and sequenced in separate runs. For each donor, between about 500,000 and 2,200,000 distinct TCR beta clonotypes were identified. Naive TCR beta clonotypes were estimated from low-frequency clonotypes matched to each donor's FACS-determined naive share, without sorting.

Sequenced sample: blood. This clonotype was obtained from a boy between 10 and 17 years old in good health. The rearranged chain carries TRBV20-1 and TRBJ2-7, with 7 junctional bases fitting TRBD2. CDR3 region: CSARGGLAYEQYF. The DNA is as follows: TGCAGTGCTAGAGGCGGACTAGCCTACGAGCAGTACTTC.